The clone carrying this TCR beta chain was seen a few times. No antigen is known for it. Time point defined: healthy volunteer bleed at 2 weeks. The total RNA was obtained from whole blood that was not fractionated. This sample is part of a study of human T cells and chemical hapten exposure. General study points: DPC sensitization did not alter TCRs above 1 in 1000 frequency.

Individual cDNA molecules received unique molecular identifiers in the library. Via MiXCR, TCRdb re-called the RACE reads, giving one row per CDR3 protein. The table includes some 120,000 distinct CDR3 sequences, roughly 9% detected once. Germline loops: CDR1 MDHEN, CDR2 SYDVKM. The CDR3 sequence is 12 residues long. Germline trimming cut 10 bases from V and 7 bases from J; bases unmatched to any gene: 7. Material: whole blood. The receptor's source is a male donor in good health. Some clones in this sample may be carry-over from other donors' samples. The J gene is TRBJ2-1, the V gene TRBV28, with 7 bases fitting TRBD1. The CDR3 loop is CATAVQGNEQFF. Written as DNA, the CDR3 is TGTGCCACTGCCGTACAGGGGAATGAGCAGTTCTTC.